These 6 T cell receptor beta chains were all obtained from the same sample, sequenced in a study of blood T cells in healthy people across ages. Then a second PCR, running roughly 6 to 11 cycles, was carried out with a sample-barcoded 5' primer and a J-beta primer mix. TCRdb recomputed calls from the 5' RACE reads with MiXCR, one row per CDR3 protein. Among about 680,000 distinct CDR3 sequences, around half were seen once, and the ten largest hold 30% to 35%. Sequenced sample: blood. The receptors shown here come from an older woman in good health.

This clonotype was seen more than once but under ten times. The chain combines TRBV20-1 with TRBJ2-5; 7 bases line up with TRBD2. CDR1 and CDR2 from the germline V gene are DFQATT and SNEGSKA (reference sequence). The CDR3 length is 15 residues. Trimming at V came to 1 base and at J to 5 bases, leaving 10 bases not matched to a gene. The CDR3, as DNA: TGCAGTGCTAGAGCACAGAGCGGGATTGGGGAGACCCAGTACTTC. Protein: CSARAQSGIGETQYF.

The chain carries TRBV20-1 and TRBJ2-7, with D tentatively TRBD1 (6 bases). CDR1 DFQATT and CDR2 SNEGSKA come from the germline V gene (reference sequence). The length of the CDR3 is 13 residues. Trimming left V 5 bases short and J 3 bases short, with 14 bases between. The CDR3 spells CSARRDNYYEQYF. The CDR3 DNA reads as TGCAGTGCTCGAAGGGACAATTACTACGAGCAGTACTTC.

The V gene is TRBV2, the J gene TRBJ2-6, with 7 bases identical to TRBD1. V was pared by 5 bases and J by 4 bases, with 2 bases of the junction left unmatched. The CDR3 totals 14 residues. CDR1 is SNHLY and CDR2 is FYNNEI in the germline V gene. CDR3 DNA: TGTGCCAGCAGTAAGGACAGGGGGGCCAACGTCCTGACTTTC. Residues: CASSKDRGANVLTF.

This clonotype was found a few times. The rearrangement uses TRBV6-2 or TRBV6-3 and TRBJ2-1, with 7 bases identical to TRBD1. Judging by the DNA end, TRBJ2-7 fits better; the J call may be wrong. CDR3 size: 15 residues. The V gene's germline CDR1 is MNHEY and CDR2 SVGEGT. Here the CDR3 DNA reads TGTGCCAGCAGACGACAGGGAGAGTCCTACAATGAGCAGTACTTC. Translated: CASRRQGESYNEQYF.

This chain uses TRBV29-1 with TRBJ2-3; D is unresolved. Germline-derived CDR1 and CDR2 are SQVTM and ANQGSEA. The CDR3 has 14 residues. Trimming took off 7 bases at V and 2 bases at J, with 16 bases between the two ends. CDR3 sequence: CSASLYSYTDTQYF. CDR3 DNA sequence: TGCAGCGCCTCTTTGTACTCCTACACAGATACGCAGTATTTT.

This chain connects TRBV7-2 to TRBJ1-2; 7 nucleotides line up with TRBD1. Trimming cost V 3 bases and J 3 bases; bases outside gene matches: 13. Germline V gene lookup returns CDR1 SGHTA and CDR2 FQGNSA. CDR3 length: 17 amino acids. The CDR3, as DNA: TGTGCCAGCAGCTTTGTAGGAGGGGGCTTTATGGACTATGGCTACACCTTC. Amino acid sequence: CASSFVGGGFMDYGYTF.